A single sample gave rise to the 28 T cell receptor beta chains below, sequenced in a study of shared clonotypes between healthy human individuals. Assay: immunoSEQ multiplex PCR; the TCRdb copy retains only in-frame clones and omits some. The table has approximately 440,000 clones, around 77% seen once. Material for sequencing was PBMCs. The receptors derive from a middle-aged woman in good health. Some clones in this sample may be carry-over from other donors' samples.

The chain is built from TRBV14 and TRBJ2-3; D call uncertain. Trimming took 1 base from V and 11 from J, leaving 13 bases between them. Germline V gene data show CDR1 as SGHDN and CDR2 as FVKESK. The CDR3 has 13 amino acids. The CDR3 DNA follows: TGTGCCAGCAGCCAAGTGGATCTCCTCAGGCAGTATTTT. Residues: CASSQVDLLRQYF.

The gene calls are TRBV15 and TRBJ1-2; the D gene is possibly TRBD1 (5 bases). V gave up 0 bases and J gave up 8 bases, with 16 bases separating them. Germline V CDR1 and CDR2: LNHNV, YYDKDF (reference sequence). The CDR3 covers 15 residues. CDR3 sequence: CATSRDHRGKKGYTF. CDR3 nucleotide sequence: TGTGCCACCAGCAGAGACCACCGGGGCAAAAAAGGCTACACCTTC. Filled out from reference TRBV15 and TRBJ1-2, the complete variable domain reads DAMVIQNPRYQVTQFGKPVTLSCSQTLNHNVMYWYQQKSSQAPKLLFHYYDKDFNNEADTPDNFQSRRPNTSFCFLDIRSPGLGDTAMYLCATSRDHRGKKGYTFGSGTRLTVV.

A note on this clone: This sample also contains other DNA sequences that code for the same CDR3. This rearrangement joins TRBV30 to TRBJ2-7; unclear D gene. V was pared by 2 bases and J by 3 bases, with 5 bases between. CDR3 size: 11 residues. Per germline, CDR1 GTSNPN and CDR2 SVGIG (reference sequence). CDR3 nucleotides: TGTGCCTGGAGTAGCAGCTACGAGCAGTACTTC. Translation gives CAWSSSYEQYF.

This clone has just one count. This sample also contains other DNA sequences that code for the same CDR3. The V call is TRBV11-2, the J call TRBJ2-7; 7 bases are a match to TRBD1. CDR1 is SGHAT and CDR2 is FQNNGV in the germline V gene. J was trimmed by 5 bases and V by 0 bases; bases with no gene match: 1. This CDR3 has 13 amino acids. CDR3 residues: CASSLDQGDEQYF. The CDR3 DNA is TGTGCCAGCAGCTTAGATCAGGGGGACGAGCAGTACTTC.

The chain is built from TRBV11-1 and TRBJ2-2; 10 bases map to TRBD2. Looked up from germline, CDR1 is SGHAT and CDR2 is FQDESV (reference sequence). The J segment lost 7 bases and the V segment lost 1 base, leaving 9 bases of the junction unmatched. The CDR3 consists of 17 residues. The chain's CDR3 is CASSLGLAGVGGGELFF. The CDR3 nucleotides read TGTGCCAGCAGCTTAGGTCTAGCGGGAGTAGGCGGCGGGGAGCTGTTTTTT.

V gene TRBV27 combines with J gene TRBJ1-4, with unresolved D. Between the trimmed V and J ends, which lost 6 bases and 0 bases, there was a span of 11 bases. This CDR3 contains 15 residues. Per germline, CDR1 MNHEY and CDR2 SMNVEV (reference sequence). CDR3 in DNA: TGTGCCAGCAGGCGGCGGGGTACAACTAATGAAAAACTGTTTTTT. It yields the protein CASRRRGTTNEKLFF.

With respect to this clone: Additional DNA sequences in this sample encode the identical CDR3. This chain links TRBV5-1 with TRBJ2-7; tentative D call: TRBD1 (6 bases). The germline CDR1 and CDR2 sequences are SGHRS and YFSETQ. V lost 2 bases to trimming and J lost 3 bases, with 12 bases between them. The CDR3 loop spans 14 amino acids. The CDR3 DNA is TGCGCCAGCAGCTTAAGGACAGCAAGCTACGAGCAGTACTTC. Translated: CASSLRTASYEQYF.

This clone was seen just once. V gene TRBV2 combines with J gene TRBJ1-5, with D possibly matching TRBD1 (5 bases). V gave up 5 bases and J gave up 1 base, with 6 bases separating them. This CDR3 has 13 residues. Germline lookup yields CDR1 SNHLY and CDR2 FYNNEI. The CDR3 loop reads CASSRDSNQPQHF. CDR3 sequence (DNA): TGTGCCAGCAGTAGGGACAGCAATCAGCCCCAGCATTTT.

The sample holds one count of this clone. CDR3 loop: CASSPMSTGAYEQYF. The CDR3 region has the DNA TGTGCCAGCTCACCGATGTCGACAGGGGCCTACGAGCAGTACTTC. The chain has TRBV18 and TRBJ2-7; 8 nucleotides match TRBD1. The J segment lost 2 bases and the V segment lost 3 bases, leaving 6 bases of the junction unmatched. This CDR3 region has 15 residues. The germline CDR1 and CDR2 sequences are KGHSH and LQKENI.

The chain recombines TRBV7-6 with TRBJ1-4; 7 bases are a match to TRBD1. With V trimmed by 5 bases and J by 4 bases, 13 bases remained unmatched. The CDR3 is 17 residues long. Germline CDR1 SGHVS, CDR2 FNYEAQ. As DNA, the CDR3 is TGTGCCAGCAGCAGAAACGGCCCGGGACAGATTAATGAAAAACTGTTTTTT. Its protein is CASSRNGPGQINEKLFF.

The chain is built from TRBV30 and TRBJ2-5; D may match TRBD1 or TRBD2 (5 bases each). The last part of the DNA fits TRBJ2-7 better; the J call may be wrong. This CDR3 spans 15 amino acids. Germline loops: CDR1 GTSNPN, CDR2 SVGIG (reference sequence). DNA for the CDR3: TGTGCCTGGAGCCTACGGGCAGGGACCCCCTACGAGCAGTACTTC. Amino acids: CAWSLRAGTPYEQYF.

The chain couples TRBV6-5 to TRBJ1-1; 9 nucleotides match TRBD1. Germline V lookup: CDR1 MNHEY, CDR2 SVGAGI. There are 14 residues in the CDR3. Trimming cost V 6 bases and J 7 bases; bases outside gene matches: 9. This CDR3 is CASRRTGVRDEAFF. CDR3 nucleotide sequence: TGTGCCAGCAGGAGGACAGGGGTTCGGGATGAAGCTTTCTTT.

The chain is built from TRBV7-2 and TRBJ2-7, with TRBD2 matching over 7 bases. Germline CDR1 SGHTA, CDR2 FQGNSA. V was clipped by 1 base and J by 0 bases; unmatched bases: 6. CDR3 length: 16 residues. The CDR3 sequence: CASSLGRPGGSYEQYF. Here the CDR3 DNA reads TGTGCCAGCAGCTTAGGCCGACCGGGAGGCTCCTACGAGCAGTACTTC.

The V call is TRBV9, the J call TRBJ2-1; possible D gene TRBD1, 6 bases. The CDR3 contains 16 residues. The germline gives CDR1 SGDLS, CDR2 YYNGEE. Trimming shortened V by 0 bases and J by 0 bases, and 10 bases separated the two germline ends. CDR3 bases: TGTGCCAGCAGCGTAGCAGGGGTGAGCTCCTACAATGAGCAGTTCTTC. It translates to CASSVAGVSSYNEQFF.

The chain combines TRBV6-1 with TRBJ2-7; the D gene is possibly TRBD2 (6 bases). The CDR3 sequence is 13 residues long. V dropped 5 bases and J dropped 5 bases, with 13 bases sitting between them. Per germline, CDR1 MNHNS and CDR2 SASEGT. The CDR3 loop is CASSSSGVDEQYF. The CDR3, as DNA: TGTGCCAGCAGTTCGTCGGGGGTCGACGAGCAGTACTTC.

Details on this clone: A far larger clone is just one base off, so this is likely a read error. The same CDR3 arises from other DNA sequences in this sample as well. V and J are TRBV7-9 and TRBJ1-1; D call uncertain. V lost 0 bases and J lost 2, with 4 bases in between. This CDR3 spans 13 amino acids. Germline-derived CDR1 and CDR2 are SEHNR and FQNEAQ (reference sequence). CDR3 loop: CASSLAGNTEAFF. CDR3 nucleotides: TGTGCCAGCAGCTTAGCGGGCAACACTGAAGCTTTCTTT.

The chain couples TRBV5-6 to TRBJ2-7; 7 positions agree with TRBD2. Germline V CDR1 and CDR2: SGHDT, YYEEEE. After removal of 4 bases from V and 4 bases from J, the junction contained 5 bases not matched to a gene. This CDR3 has 13 amino acids. For the CDR3, the DNA is TGTGCCAGCAGCCCCGGACTAGAATACGAGCAGTACTTC. This sequence encodes CASSPGLEYEQYF.

There are a few counts of this clone. The gene calls are TRBV4-2 and TRBJ2-1, with TRBD1 as a possible D gene (6 bases). Germline V gives CDR1 LGHNA, CDR2 YNFKEQ. V lost 0 bases and J 9 bases, leaving 15 bases between the germline ends. This CDR3 has 15 residues. CDR3 sequence (DNA): TGTGCCAGCAGCCAAGATAATCCCCAGACAGGTGAGCAGTTCTTC. Its translation is CASSQDNPQTGEQFF.

V and J are TRBV25-1 and TRBJ1-1; D ambiguous. V gave up 5 bases and J gave up 6 bases, with 16 bases separating them. This CDR3 comprises 14 residues. Germline CDR1 MGHDK, CDR2 SYGVNS. CDR3 loop: CASSPPTRRAEAFF. CDR3 coding DNA: TGTGCCAGCAGTCCACCGACACGTCGCGCTGAAGCTTTCTTT.

This clone was observed a few times. The V gene is TRBV19, the J gene TRBJ2-7, with TRBD2 matching over 9 bases. This CDR3 spans 15 amino acids. Per germline, CDR1 LNHDA and CDR2 SQIVND (reference sequence). The V and J ends lost 5 bases and 2 bases, in that order; junction bases with no gene match: 7. The CDR3 nucleotides are TGTGCCAGTAGTCCCCGGCTAGCGGGGCCCTACGAGCAGTACTTC. This encodes CASSPRLAGPYEQYF.

The chain combines TRBV7-9 with TRBJ2-2, with TRBD2 matching over 11 bases. The germline CDR1 and CDR2 sequences are SEHNR and FQNEAQ (reference sequence). The CDR3 length is 14 residues. The V gene end was trimmed by 5 bases and the J gene end by 6 bases; junction bases not matched to a gene: 2. CDR3 bases: TGTGCCAGCAGCCGACTAGCGGGGCCCGGGGAGCTGTTTTTT. Translation: CASSRLAGPGELFF.

The rearrangement uses TRBV5-4 and TRBJ2-7; D might be TRBD1 (6 bases). In germline, CDR1 is SGHNT, CDR2 YYREEE (reference sequence). Trimming cost V 2 bases and J 2 bases, with 11 bases left between them. There are 14 residues in the CDR3. The DNA for the CDR3 is TGTGCCAGCAGCTTTGGCGACAGGACCTACGAGCAGTACTTC. Translation gives CASSFGDRTYEQYF.

V is TRBV5-1 and J is TRBJ2-2; D is undetermined. V shed 0 bases and J shed 6 bases, with 3 bases lying between them. Germline assignment: CDR1 SGHRS and CDR2 YFSETQ. CDR3 length: 12 residues. The CDR3 reads CASSLESGELFF. The CDR3 DNA follows: TGCGCCAGCAGCTTGGAGTCCGGGGAGCTGTTTTTT.

This chain uses TRBV9 with TRBJ2-1, with a tentative D call TRBD2 (5 bases). The V gene lost 0 bases and the J gene lost 6 bases, with 16 bases spanning the gap. The length of the CDR3 is 16 residues. Germline CDR1 SGDLS, CDR2 YYNGEE. CDR3 in DNA: TGTGCCAGCAGCGTAGGGCGGGCCGAGAGTTTCAATGAGCAGTTCTTC. It encodes CASSVGRAESFNEQFF.

The J gene is TRBJ2-7, the V gene TRBV5-6; D possibly uses TRBD1 or TRBD2 (7 bases each). Trimming removed 1 base from V and 5 bases from J, with 16 bases in between. In germline, CDR1 is SGHDT, CDR2 YYEEEE. The CDR3 totals 15 residues. The CDR3 bases are TGTGCCAGCAGCTTGTACGTGACAGGGACTAACGAGCAGTACTTC. The encoded protein is CASSLYVTGTNEQYF.

This clone occurred a few times. The chain uses TRBV10-3 and TRBJ2-2; D may be TRBD2 (6 bases). This CDR3 is 16 amino acids long. The germline V gene encodes CDR1 ENHRY and CDR2 SYGVKD. V lost 4 bases and J 2 bases, leaving 14 bases between the germline ends. The CDR3 DNA reads TGTGCCATCAGTGGGGTGGCGGGATCTAACACCGGGGAGCTGTTTTTT. This sequence encodes CAISGVAGSNTGELFF.

The table lists this clone with a few counts. The chain is built from TRBV18 and TRBJ2-7; TRBD1 agrees at 9 bases. CDR3 size: 14 residues. Losses at the gene ends were 3 bases for V and 2 bases for J; bases not matched to a gene: 2. Germline loops: CDR1 KGHSH, CDR2 LQKENI. The chain's CDR3 is CASSPRDRAYEQYF. The CDR3 DNA sequence: TGTGCCAGCTCACCCCGGGACAGGGCCTACGAGCAGTACTTC.

This clone was seen once. The rearrangement links TRBV5-1 to TRBJ1-1, with D maybe TRBD1 (5 bases). This CDR3 region has 14 residues. V was pared by 2 bases and J by 3 bases, with 11 bases between. Looked up from germline, CDR1 is SGHRS and CDR2 is YFSETQ. CDR3 region: CASSFQGQDTEAFF. CDR3 coding DNA: TGCGCCAGCAGCTTTCAGGGTCAGGACACTGAAGCTTTCTTT.